This paragraph covers one T cell receptor beta chain sequence. This clonotype has just one count. It lacks a known antigen. No base quality information exists; no much larger clone differs at one position. A single read counts as weak evidence. The sample comes from a study of T cell repertoires in cytomegalovirus infection (dated by TCRdb to about 2019). With regard to the full study: Alongside well-studied HLA-B-restricted epitopes, the peptide stimulations were aimed at recently identified HLA-C-restricted CMV epitopes, whose presentation resists viral immunomodulation. The HLA type of each donor mattered for the analysis, because public TCR beta signatures pointed to carriage of CMV infection along with the matching HLA type.

The research as a whole found: Carriers of CMV infection plus the relevant HLA type were discriminated by the cumulative frequency of public TCR beta family members in the study cohort and in an independent 352-donor cohort. The ex vivo response was dominated by HLA-C-restricted CMV-specific TCR beta clonotypes, which also provided the single most frequent clonotype in two of eight donors.

CDR1 and CDR2 are read off the germline V gene as MGHRA and YSYEKL. The CDR3 runs 16 residues from the cysteine to the phenylalanine. Kept here is only the CDR3 DNA, which spans 48 bases and is read in frame from base 1. V is pared back by 4 bases and J by 5 bases, with 19 bases lying between the germline termini. This sample was sequenced with an Illumina HiSeq 1500. TCRdb ran its own pipeline on the public reads, namely fastp trimming at Q25 and MiXCR clone calling, and kept in-frame beta chains. Every distinct CDR3 protein forms one entry, paired with its most common genes and DNA. The sample yields some 500,000 distinct CDR3 sequences; roughly a third were counted once. The ten largest account for under 20% of the sample. The treatment or condition label here, explained by the study, means: in vitro stimulation with specific CMV peptide epitopes to enrich CMV-specific T cells.

Sequencing used cultured PBMCs, obtained from culture after CMV antigen stimulation. Recombination joined TRBV4-1 with TRBJ2-3, with the identity of the D gene unclear. This TCR came from a human donor in good health (CMV status not recorded). Some clones in this sample may be carry-over from other donors' samples. CDR3 loop: CASSPSSGRSVDTQYF. The sequenced DNA: TGCGCCAGCAGCCCATCGAGTGGGCGGTCCGTAGATACGCAGTATTTT.